The source of this TCR beta chain is a study of blood T cell repertoires in COVID-19. The overall study: Acute-phase and convalescent COVID-19 samples originated in the United States, Italy and Spain. In each case, the material was cDNA or gDNA derived from T cells, B-cell-depleted T cells, or PBMCs.

Original methodology: Nucleated cell counts were estimated from reference gene primer amplification. Sequencing was performed with immunoSEQ multiplex PCR; in TCRdb, only in-frame clones are kept and a portion is missing. V and J calls plus clone size are reproduced from that table; the DNA served to infer D and trimming. In the table there are 65,000 to 95,000 clones, about 70% of which are singletons. Trimming pared 8 bases from V and 3 bases from J, leaving 8 bases between. Germline V gene data show CDR1 as MNHEY and CDR2 as SMNVEV (reference sequence). The CDR3 has 12 amino acids. The clonotype comes from a man aged 50-60 years with active or convalescent COVID-19. The V and J genes are TRBV27 and TRBJ1-3, with D possibly TRBD1 on 5 matching bases. The source material was peripheral blood. CDR3 bases: TGTGCCAGCGGGGGGAATGGAAACACCATATATTTT. This gives the protein CASGGNGNTIYF.